These 27 T cell receptor beta chains came from one sample sequenced in a study of blood T cell repertoires in COVID-19. Sequenced by immunoSEQ multiplex PCR; TCRdb stores in-frame clones only, minus some. The table includes 110,000 to 150,000 clones, about 90% detected once. Sequencing was carried out using peripheral blood. The receptors were sampled from a woman aged 45 to 65 with acute or convalescent COVID-19.

This clone was detected only once. The V gene is TRBV27, the J gene TRBJ1-5; D call uncertain. Germline V gives CDR1 MNHEY, CDR2 SMNVEV (reference sequence). V gave up 7 bases and J gave up 5 bases, with 15 bases separating them. The CDR3 length is 14 residues. For the CDR3, the DNA is TGTGCCAGCAACCCTACCCGCGGGGATCAGCCCCAGCATTTT. Protein sequence: CASNPTRGDQPQHF.

In its sample, this clone was seen once. V and J are TRBV2 and TRBJ2-5; perhaps TRBD1 as D (5 bases). Germline V CDR1 and CDR2: SNHLY, FYNNEI. The CDR3 is made up of 13 amino acids. The V end lost 7 bases, the J end lost 2 bases, and 11 bases lay between the germline ends. CDR3 DNA: TGTGCCAGCAAGGGCTGGACACAAGAGACCCAGTACTTC. Protein sequence: CASKGWTQETQYF.

The chain uses TRBV7-9 and TRBJ1-1; tentatively, D is TRBD1 (5 bases). This CDR3 has 15 residues. The germline V and J ends were trimmed by 7 bases and 0 bases, with 15 bases remaining between them. Per the germline V gene, CDR1 is SEHNR and CDR2 is FQNEAQ (reference sequence). The CDR3 loop is CASIQQAGLNTEAFF. The DNA for the CDR3 is TGTGCCAGCATCCAACAGGCAGGGTTGAACACTGAAGCTTTCTTT.

The chain combines TRBV11-2 with TRBJ2-1, with 7 bases that match TRBD1. CDR1 is SGHAT and CDR2 is FQNNGV in the germline V gene. V was clipped by 0 bases and J by 8 bases; unmatched bases: 7. The CDR3 has 15 amino acids. The CDR3 spells CASSLDLGTAHEQFF. The CDR3 region has the DNA TGTGCCAGCAGCTTAGATCTCGGGACAGCCCATGAGCAGTTCTTC.

This clone has only one observation. V gene TRBV5-1 combines with J gene TRBJ2-1, with D hard to call. Per the germline V gene, CDR1 is SGHRS and CDR2 is YFSETQ. The CDR3 length is 14 residues. Trimming cost V 1 base and J 4 bases, with 9 bases left between them. The CDR3 loop is CASSLSGSYNEQFF. CDR3 DNA: TGCGCCAGCAGCTTGTCTGGCAGTTACAATGAGCAGTTCTTC.

This clone was recorded once. This sequence joins TRBV3-1 (or the pseudogene TRBV3-2) and TRBJ1-1; 8 nucleotides agree with TRBD1. The CDR3 is made up of 16 amino acids. J lost 1 base, V lost 4 bases, and 8 bases had no gene match. The germline gives CDR1 LGHDT, CDR2 YNNKEL (reference sequence). Here the CDR3 reads CASSPDRGRKNTEAFF. CDR3 sequence (DNA): TGTGCCAGCAGCCCCGACAGGGGTCGAAAGAACACTGAAGCTTTCTTT.

The sample holds one count of this clone. The V gene is TRBV15, the J gene TRBJ2-7; D is ambiguous. Germline CDR1 and CDR2: LNHNV and YYDKDF (reference sequence). The V gene lost 0 bases and the J gene lost 2 bases, with 8 bases spanning the gap. CDR3 length equals 14 residues. The CDR3 loop is CATSREGSPYEQYF. The CDR3 DNA is TGTGCCACCAGCAGAGAGGGCAGCCCCTACGAGCAGTACTTC.

The V call is TRBV18, the J call TRBJ1-2; 7 positions match TRBD1. The germline CDR1 and CDR2 sequences are KGHSH and LQKENI. V gave up 3 bases and J gave up 6 bases; unmatched junction bases: 4. The length of the CDR3 is 13 residues. CDR3 residues: CASSPTGADGYTF. CDR3 coding DNA: TGTGCCAGCTCACCTACAGGGGCTGATGGCTACACCTTC. Combining the CDR3 with reference TRBV18 and TRBJ1-2 gives the whole variable domain NAGVMQNPRHLVRRRGQEARLRCSPMKGHSHVYWYRQLPEEGLKFMVYLQKENIIDESGMPKERFSAEFPKEGPSILRIQQVVRGDSAAYFCASSPTGADGYTFGSGTRLTVV.

This rearrangement joins TRBV5-1 to TRBJ2-3, with 9 bases aligning to TRBD2. Per the germline V gene, CDR1 is SGHRS and CDR2 is YFSETQ. After removal of 4 bases from V and 8 bases from J, the junction contained 14 bases not matched to a gene. This CDR3 spans 16 amino acids. The CDR3 DNA follows: TGCGCCAGCAGCCCCGGCAATAGCGGGAGAAAGGGTACGCAGTATTTT. Translation: CASSPGNSGRKGTQYF.

The CDR3 DNA reads TGTGCCACCAGTGACCCCTCACGAGGGGGCGAGCAGTACTTC. Encoded protein: CATSDPSRGGEQYF. The chain uses TRBV24-1 and TRBJ2-7, with D tentatively TRBD1 (6 bases). The CDR3 has 14 amino acids. From germline, CDR1 is KGHDR and CDR2 SFDVKD. V lost 4 bases and J lost 6, with 15 bases in between.

This rearrangement joins TRBV24-1 to TRBJ1-4, with no clear D. Per germline, CDR1 KGHDR and CDR2 SFDVKD. The CDR3 contains 12 residues. Trimming removed 3 bases from V and 10 bases from J, with 8 bases in between. CDR3 residues: CATSDTYGKLFF. The CDR3, as DNA: TGTGCCACCAGTGATACCTATGGAAAACTGTTTTTT.

V and J are TRBV7-3 and TRBJ2-2; D is possibly TRBD2 (6 bases). Germline-derived CDR1 and CDR2 are SGHTA and FQGTGA. This CDR3 has 16 amino acids. The V end lost 2 bases, the J end lost 4 bases, and 14 bases lay between the germline ends. CDR3 in DNA: TGTGCCAGCAGCTTAGGGGGGTCGGACGGCACCGGGGAGCTGTTTTTT. It translates to CASSLGGSDGTGELFF.

This chain uses TRBV5-1 with TRBJ2-2; 7 bases line up with TRBD1. Germline trimming cut 5 bases from V and 3 bases from J; bases unmatched to any gene: 4. This CDR3 is built from 14 residues. The germline CDR1 and CDR2 sequences are SGHRS and YFSETQ. CDR3 sequence (DNA): TGCGCCAGCAGACCTCAGGGGGACACCGGGGAGCTGTTTTTT. It encodes CASRPQGDTGELFF.

The chain is built from TRBV6-5 and TRBJ2-7; TRBD2 aligns across 8 bases. V was clipped by 5 bases and J by 7 bases; unmatched bases: 13. Germline-derived CDR1 and CDR2 are MNHEY and SVGAGI. The CDR3 length is 15 residues. The CDR3 bases are TGTGCCAGCAGTCCGGGAGGGCTCAGGTCGGGAGAGCAGTACTTC. Encoded protein: CASSPGGLRSGEQYF.

The chain has TRBV10-3 and TRBJ1-2, with 9 bases aligning to TRBD1. This CDR3 region has 17 residues. V trimming: 2 bases; J trimming: 3 bases; junction bases outside the gene matches: 10. Per the germline V gene, CDR1 is ENHRY and CDR2 is SYGVKD. CDR3 sequence (DNA): TGTGCCATCAGTGAGCGATCGGGGGGACAGGGACACTATGGCTACACCTTC. Its translation: CAISERSGGQGHYGYTF.

J is TRBJ2-7 and V is TRBV6-6; D gene ambiguous. V lost 0 bases, J lost 1 base, and 10 bases lay in between. The germline gives CDR1 MNHNY, CDR2 SVGAGI (reference sequence). CDR3 size: 15 residues. The CDR3 here is CASSYSSPASYEQYF. The CDR3 nucleotides read TGTGCCAGCAGTTACTCGAGCCCCGCTTCCTACGAGCAGTACTTC.

The V call is TRBV5-4, the J call TRBJ2-5, with D maybe TRBD1 (6 bases). CDR1 and CDR2 (germline): SGHNT, YYREEE (reference sequence). V lost 0 bases and J 2 bases, leaving 8 bases between the germline ends. The CDR3 length is 14 residues. CDR3: CASSLGTAQETQYF. CDR3 nucleotide sequence: TGTGCCAGCAGCTTGGGGACAGCTCAAGAGACCCAGTACTTC.

This clone was counted a single time. CDR3: CASSQEAQGAGNNEQFF. CDR3 in DNA: TGCGCCAGCAGCCAAGAAGCTCAGGGGGCAGGGAATAATGAGCAGTTCTTC. V usage is TRBV4-1 and J usage is TRBJ2-1; TRBD1 agrees at 8 bases. Looked up from germline, CDR1 is MGHRA and CDR2 is YSYEKL. With 0 bases clipped from V and 7 bases from J, the junction kept 11 bases outside the gene matches. This CDR3 is 17 amino acids long.

The chain uses TRBV20-1 and TRBJ2-5, with D perhaps matching TRBD2 (5 bases). Between the trimmed V and J ends, which lost 4 bases and 5 bases, there was a span of 8 bases. Germline values: CDR1 DFQATT, CDR2 SNEGSKA (reference sequence). The CDR3 length is 11 residues. CDR3 sequence (DNA): TGCAGTGCTATTTCGGGGGAGACCCAGTACTTC. The encoded protein is CSAISGETQYF.

This chain joins TRBV5-6 and TRBJ1-4; TRBD1 matches 7 bases. J gave up 8 bases and V 2 bases, and 6 bases lay outside the gene matches. The CDR3 length is 14 residues. Germline lookup yields CDR1 SGHDT and CDR2 YYEEEE. The CDR3 DNA reads TGTGCCAGCAGCTTCCAGGGGGGTGGCGAAAAACTGTTTTTT. This gives the protein CASSFQGGGEKLFF.

The chain is built from TRBV2 and TRBJ1-2; a possible D gene is TRBD1 (6 bases). The length of the CDR3 is 13 residues. Germline V gene sequence: CDR1 SNHLY, CDR2 FYNNEI. The V end lost 7 bases, the J end lost 2 bases, and 11 bases lay between the germline ends. Here the CDR3 reads CASKGRGNYGYTF. CDR3 nucleotide sequence: TGTGCCAGCAAGGGCAGGGGAAACTATGGCTACACCTTC. The full variable domain, with the rest looked up from reference TRBV2 and TRBJ1-2, is EPEVTQTPSHQVTQMGQEVILRCVPISNHLYFYWYRQILGQKVEFLVSFYNNEISEKSEIFDDQFSVERPDGSNFTLKIRSTKLEDSAMYFCASKGRGNYGYTFGSGTRLTVV.

V gene TRBV30 combines with J gene TRBJ1-5; 7 bases are shared with TRBD1. CDR1 and CDR2 (germline): GTSNPN, SVGIG (reference sequence). CDR3 length equals 13 residues. V shed 3 bases and J 5 bases; nucleotides not matched to a gene: 4. For the CDR3, the DNA is TGTGCCTGGAGCCTGACAGGGTATCAGCCCCAGCATTTT. Residues: CAWSLTGYQPQHF.

The genes are TRBV27 and TRBJ2-7, with 10 positions matching TRBD1. The CDR3 length is 14 residues. Germline loops: CDR1 MNHEY, CDR2 SMNVEV (reference sequence). After removal of 5 bases from V and 5 bases from J, the junction contained 6 bases not matched to a gene. The CDR3 is CASSPRQGANEQYF. Written as DNA, the CDR3 is TGTGCCAGCAGTCCAAGACAGGGGGCCAACGAGCAGTACTTC.

J is TRBJ2-5 and V is TRBV4-1; 7 bases are a match to TRBD1. The germline V gene has CDR1 MGHRA and CDR2 YSYEKL. V trimming: 0 bases; J trimming: 10 bases; junction bases outside the gene matches: 11. This CDR3 is 15 amino acids long. The CDR3: CASSQDRGPTRSQYF. The CDR3 nucleotides read TGCGCCAGCAGCCAAGATAGGGGGCCCACCCGAAGCCAGTACTTC.

The rearrangement links TRBV3-1 (or the pseudogene TRBV3-2) to TRBJ1-4; TRBD1 agrees at 7 bases. This CDR3 contains 15 residues. With V trimmed by 3 bases and J by 0 bases, 1 base remained unmatched. Germline V CDR1 and CDR2: LGHDT, YNNKEL (reference sequence). This chain's CDR3 is CASSHQGATNEKLFF. Here the CDR3 DNA reads TGTGCCAGCAGCCATCAGGGGGCAACTAATGAAAAACTGTTTTTT.

This chain joins TRBV19 and TRBJ2-3; TRBD2 might be the D (6 bases). CDR1 and CDR2 from the germline V gene are LNHDA and SQIVND (reference sequence). This CDR3 is built from 15 residues. With 7 bases removed from V and 1 base from J, the gap between germline ends came to 15 bases. The CDR3 spells CASNSGTGGTDTQYF. The CDR3 region has the DNA TGTGCCAGTAACTCCGGGACGGGGGGCACAGATACGCAGTATTTT. Full variable domain (outside the CDR3, taken from reference TRBV19 and TRBJ2-3): DGGITQSPKYLFRKEGQNVTLSCEQNLNHDAMYWYRQDPGQGLRLIYYSQIVNDFQKGDIAEGYSVSREKKESFPLTVTSAQKNPTAFYLCASNSGTGGTDTQYFGPGTRLTVL.

This rearrangement joins TRBV27 to TRBJ2-2, with a possible D match to TRBD1 (6 bases). V lost 4 bases and J 3 bases, leaving 9 bases between the germline ends. CDR3 length equals 14 residues. The germline gives CDR1 MNHEY, CDR2 SMNVEV (reference sequence). CDR3 nucleotide sequence: TGTGCCAGCAGTTCGGGGACACACACCGGGGAGCTGTTTTTT. Translated, it gives CASSSGTHTGELFF.